Following are 12 T cell receptor beta chains from one sample sequenced in a study of blood T cells in healthy people across ages. PCR was performed a second time for 7 to 11 cycles using a sample-barcoded 5' primer and a J-beta primer mix. Using its own MiXCR run on the 5' RACE reads, TCRdb lists one record per CDR3 protein. The sample lists about 760,000 distinct CDR3 sequences; 25% were seen once. These data are also associated with another study on T cells of mothers and their children.

What was sequenced was blood. The source is a boy aged 5-17 years in good health.

The V and J genes are TRBV20-1 and TRBJ1-2; 9 positions agree with TRBD1. Germline CDR1 DFQATT, CDR2 SNEGSKA (reference sequence). The CDR3 is 16 residues long. The J segment lost 3 bases and the V segment lost 2 bases, leaving 10 bases of the junction unmatched. In DNA, the CDR3 is TGCAGTGCTAGAATCATCCGGGACAGGGAATACTATGGCTACACCTTC. It codes for CSARIIRDREYYGYTF.

V and J are TRBV7-3 and TRBJ2-7, with D tentatively TRBD2 (5 bases). V was pared by 5 bases and J by 12 bases, with 20 bases between. CDR1 is SGHTA, CDR2 FQGTGA, per germline. The CDR3 covers 13 residues. The CDR3 DNA sequence: TGTGCCAGCAGCCTACTACTTTGGGAGCGACTGTACTTC. Translating gives CASSLLLWERLYF.

This chain uses TRBV7-3 with TRBJ2-7, with D hard to call. Germline V gives CDR1 SGHTA, CDR2 FQGTGA. This CDR3 contains 15 residues. V was clipped by 4 bases and J by 3 bases, with 16 bases between them. The CDR3 region is CASSSIFLGFYEQYF. In DNA, the CDR3 is TGTGCCAGCAGCTCAATTTTTCTAGGATTCTACGAGCAGTACTTC.

V gene TRBV28 combines with J gene TRBJ2-1, with TRBD2 identical over 10 bases. The CDR3 is 16 amino acids. The ends lost 5 bases at V and 4 bases at J; junction bases unmatched: 8. Per the germline V gene, CDR1 is MDHEN and CDR2 is SYDVKM. The CDR3 is CASSQIGLADYNEQFF. CDR3 nucleotides: TGTGCCAGCAGTCAAATTGGACTAGCGGATTACAATGAGCAGTTCTTC. The full variable domain, in which reference TRBV28 and TRBJ2-1 provide the parts outside the CDR3, is DVKVTQSSRYLVKRTGEKVFLECVQDMDHENMFWYRQDPGLGLRLIYFSYDVKMKEKGDIPEGYSVSREKKERFSLILESASTNQTSMYLCASSQIGLADYNEQFFGPGTRLTVL.

This clonotype was detected only once. The J gene is TRBJ1-4, the V gene TRBV4-3; the D is unclear. Trimming left V 1 base short and J 6 bases short, with 12 bases between. Per germline, CDR1 LGHNA and CDR2 YSLEER. The length of the CDR3 is 15 residues. The CDR3 loop reads CASSQVAGRDEKLFF. The CDR3 DNA is TGCGCCAGCAGCCAAGTAGCAGGCAGAGATGAAAAACTGTTTTTT.

The gene calls are TRBV21-1 and TRBJ2-7; TRBD2, the table's D call, was not compared with the DNA. TRBV21-1 is a pseudogene. The CDR3 has 13 residues. The CDR3 region is CARERGSSYEQYF. In nucleotides, the CDR3 is TGTGCCAGAGAGCGGGGGAGCTCCTACGAGCAGTACTTC.

This chain joins TRBV28 and TRBJ1-2, with D hard to call. V gave up 4 bases and J gave up 6 bases, with 18 bases separating them. This CDR3 spans 15 amino acids. The germline CDR1 and CDR2 sequences are MDHEN and SYDVKM. In DNA, the CDR3 is TGTGCCAGCAGTTCCTACTCCGGTGCCCTTAATGGCTACACCTTC. It specifies CASSSYSGALNGYTF.

In its sample, this clonotype was seen a few times. The rearrangement uses TRBV29-1 and TRBJ2-6; D gene unclear. The CDR3 contains 14 residues. CDR1 SQVTM and CDR2 ANQGSEA come from the germline V gene. Trimming took 1 base from V and 3 from J, leaving 7 bases between them. In DNA, the CDR3 is TGCAGCGTTGAAGGGGGTCATGGGGCCAACGTCCTGACTTTC. It translates to CSVEGGHGANVLTF.

CDR3 region: CSVNGANTEAFF. CDR3 nucleotide sequence: TGCAGCGTTAACGGAGCGAACACTGAAGCTTTCTTT. The V gene is TRBV29-1, the J gene TRBJ1-1; the D is unclear. The germline CDR1 and CDR2 sequences are SQVTM and ANQGSEA. Between the trimmed V and J ends, which lost 5 bases and 1 base, there was a span of 8 bases. The CDR3 extends over 12 amino acids.

This clonotype was counted between two and nine times. Its ends do not fully match the called genes, so a read error is possible. For the CDR3, the DNA is TGTGCCAGCAGCGCTCCGACAGAACCGAACACTGAAACTTTCTTT. This sequence encodes CASSAPTEPNTETFF. This chain links TRBV9 with TRBJ1-1; TRBD1 might be the D (5 bases). Germline assignment: CDR1 SGDLS and CDR2 YYNGEE. This CDR3 spans 15 amino acids.

This clonotype was seen only a few times. The rearrangement joins TRBV18 to TRBJ2-5, with D possibly called TRBD1 or TRBD2 (5 bases each). TRBJ2-7 matches the DNA end more closely, so the J call is doubtful. Germline V gives CDR1 KGHSH, CDR2 LQKENI. The CDR3 consists of 14 residues. The CDR3 DNA reads as TGTGCCAGCTCACCCCCTGGGGGTGGATACGAGCAGTACTTC. This sequence encodes CASSPPGGGYEQYF.

The CDR3 region is CASSSQIKETQYF. The CDR3 nucleotides are TGTGCCAGCAGCTCCCAGATAAAAGAGACCCAGTACTTC. J is TRBJ2-5 and V is TRBV7-9; D gene uncertain. The V gene's germline CDR1 is SEHNR and CDR2 FQNEAQ (reference sequence). The length of the CDR3 is 13 residues. Trimming removed 4 bases at V and 3 bases at J, with 9 bases between.